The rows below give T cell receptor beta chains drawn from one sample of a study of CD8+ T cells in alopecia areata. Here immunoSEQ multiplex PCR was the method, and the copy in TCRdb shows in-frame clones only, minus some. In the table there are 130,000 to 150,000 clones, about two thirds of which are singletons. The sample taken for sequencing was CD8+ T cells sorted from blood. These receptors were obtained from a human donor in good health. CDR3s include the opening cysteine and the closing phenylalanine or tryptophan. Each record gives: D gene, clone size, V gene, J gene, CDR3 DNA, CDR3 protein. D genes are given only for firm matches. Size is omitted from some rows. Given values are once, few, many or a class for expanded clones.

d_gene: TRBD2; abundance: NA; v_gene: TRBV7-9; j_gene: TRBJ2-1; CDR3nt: TGTGCCAGCAGCTCGACTAGCGAAGAGCAGTTCTTC; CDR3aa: CASSSTSEEQFF
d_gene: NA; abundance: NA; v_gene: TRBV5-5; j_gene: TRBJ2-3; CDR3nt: TGTGCCAGCAGCTTGCGTTGGGGGTCCACAGATACGCAGTATTTT; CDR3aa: CASSLRWGSTDTQYF
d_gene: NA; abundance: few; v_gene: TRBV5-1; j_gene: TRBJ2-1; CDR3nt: TGCGCCAGCAGCGGAACAGTCAATGAGCAGTTCTTC; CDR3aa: CASSGTVNEQFF
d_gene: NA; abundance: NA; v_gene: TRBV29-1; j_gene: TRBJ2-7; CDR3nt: TGCAGCGTTGAAATCCGAGAAACCTACGAGCAGTACTTC; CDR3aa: CSVEIRETYEQYF
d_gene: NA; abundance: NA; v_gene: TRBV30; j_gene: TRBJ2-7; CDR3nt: TGTGCCTGGAGTGTTGGCAGCTCCTACGAGCAGTACTTC; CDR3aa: CAWSVGSSYEQYF
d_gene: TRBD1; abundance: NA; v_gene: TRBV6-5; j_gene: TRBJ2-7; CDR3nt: TGTGCCAGCAGTGCAGGGGGCGCATCACCTGGGCAGTACTTC; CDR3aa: CASSAGGASPGQYF
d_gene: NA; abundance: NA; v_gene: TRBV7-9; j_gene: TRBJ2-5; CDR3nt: TGTGCCAGCAGCTTAGCGCGCGGGGAAGGGGTAGAGACCCAGTACTTC; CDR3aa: CASSLARGEGVETQYF
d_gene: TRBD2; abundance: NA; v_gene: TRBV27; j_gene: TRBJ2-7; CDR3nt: TGTGCCAGCAGTTTCGGGGGGAACGAGCAGTACTTC; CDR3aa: CASSFGGNEQYF
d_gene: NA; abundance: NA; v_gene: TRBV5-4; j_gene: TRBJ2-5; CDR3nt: TGTGCCAGCAACGACTATTCCCAAGAGACCCAGTACTTC; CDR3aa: CASNDYSQETQYF
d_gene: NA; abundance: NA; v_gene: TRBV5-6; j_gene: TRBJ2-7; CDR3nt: TGTGCCAGCAGCCGGGGTGTATCCTACGAGCAGTACTTC; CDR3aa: CASSRGVSYEQYF
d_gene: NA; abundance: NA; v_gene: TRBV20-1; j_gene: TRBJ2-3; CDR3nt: TGCAGTGCTAGGCCCACAGATACGCAGTATTTT; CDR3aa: CSARPTDTQYF
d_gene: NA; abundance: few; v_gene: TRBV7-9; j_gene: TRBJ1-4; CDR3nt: TGTGCCAGCAGCCCCCCTGCGCTTGGGGGAAAACTGTTTTTT; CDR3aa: CASSPPALGGKLFF
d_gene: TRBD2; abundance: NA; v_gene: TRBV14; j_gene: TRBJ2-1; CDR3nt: TGTGCCAGCAGCCAAGTACGGGAGGGCCGGAATGAGCAGTTCTTC; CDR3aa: CASSQVREGRNEQFF
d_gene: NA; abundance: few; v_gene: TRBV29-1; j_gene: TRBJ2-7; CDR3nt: TGCAGCGTTGCGACCCGAACCGCCTACGAGCAGTACTTC; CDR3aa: CSVATRTAYEQYF
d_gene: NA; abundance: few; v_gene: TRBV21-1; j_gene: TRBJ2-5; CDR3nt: TGTGCCAGCAGACACCCGGGCTCTAAGGGAGAGACCCAGTACTTC; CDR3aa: CASRHPGSKGETQYF
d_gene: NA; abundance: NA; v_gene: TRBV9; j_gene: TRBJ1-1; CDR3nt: TGTGCCAGCAGCGGCTCGGGGGAGACTGAAGCTTTCTTT; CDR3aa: CASSGSGETEAFF
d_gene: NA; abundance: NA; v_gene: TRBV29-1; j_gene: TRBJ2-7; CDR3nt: TGCAGCGCCGGGGACCCCTACGAGCAGTACTTC; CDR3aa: CSAGDPYEQYF
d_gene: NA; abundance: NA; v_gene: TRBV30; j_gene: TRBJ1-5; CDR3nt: TGTGCCTGGAGTACACCCCCCGCAGTCAGACCTAATCAGCCCCAGCATTTT; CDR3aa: CAWSTPPAVRPNQPQHF
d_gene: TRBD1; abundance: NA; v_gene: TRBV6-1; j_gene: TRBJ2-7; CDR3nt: TGTGCCAGCAGTGATCCACAGGGGTACTACGAGCAGTACTTC; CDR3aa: CASSDPQGYYEQYF
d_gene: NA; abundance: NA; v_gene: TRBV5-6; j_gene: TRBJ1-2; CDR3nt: TGTGCCAGCAGAGGGACACCTTATGGCTACACCTTC; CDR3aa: CASRGTPYGYTF
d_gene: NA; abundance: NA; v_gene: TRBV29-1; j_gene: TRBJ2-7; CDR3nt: TGCAGCGTCCTGACGCGGACAGCCTACGAGCAGTACTTC; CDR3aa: CSVLTRTAYEQYF
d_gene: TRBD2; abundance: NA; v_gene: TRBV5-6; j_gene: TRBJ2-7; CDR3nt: TGTGCCAGCAGCCCCTGGACTAGCGGGAGGCCGTACGAGCAGTACTTC; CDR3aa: CASSPWTSGRPYEQYF
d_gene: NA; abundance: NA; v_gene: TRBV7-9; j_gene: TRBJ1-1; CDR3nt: TGTGCCAGCAGCTCAAACAGGGCGGAAGCTTTCTTT; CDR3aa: CASSSNRAEAFF
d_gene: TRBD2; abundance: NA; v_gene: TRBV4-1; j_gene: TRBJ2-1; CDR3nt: TGCGCCAGCAGCCAACTAGCGGGAGTAATTAGCTCCTACAATGAGCAGTTCTTC; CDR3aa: CASSQLAGVISSYNEQFF
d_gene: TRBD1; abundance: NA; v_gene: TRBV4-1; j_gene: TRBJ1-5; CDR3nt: TGCGCCAGCAGCCCAGGGACAGGGAGCAATCAGCCCCAGCATTTT; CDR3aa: CASSPGTGSNQPQHF
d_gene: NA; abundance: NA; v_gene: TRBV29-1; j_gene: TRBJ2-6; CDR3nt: TGCAGCGTTTTTGCCCGACTCGCCGGGGCCAACGTCCTGACTTTC; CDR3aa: CSVFARLAGANVLTF
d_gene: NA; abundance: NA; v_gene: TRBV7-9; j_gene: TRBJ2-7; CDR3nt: TGTGCCAGCAGCCCCACGGCCTCAGGGGGGGTGGCCGAGCAGTACTTC; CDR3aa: CASSPTASGGVAEQYF
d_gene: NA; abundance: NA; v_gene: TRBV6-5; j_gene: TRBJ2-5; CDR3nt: TGTGCCAGCAGTTACACGGGGGTTGAGGGGGAGACCCAGTACTTC; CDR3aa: CASSYTGVEGETQYF
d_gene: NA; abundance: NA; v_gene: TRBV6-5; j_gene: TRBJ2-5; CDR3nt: TGTGCCAGCAGTGAAGGTACCCAGTACTTC; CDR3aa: CASSEGTQYF
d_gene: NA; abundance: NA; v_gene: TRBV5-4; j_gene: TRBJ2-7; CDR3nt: TGTGCCAGCAGCCTCCACGACACTGCCTACGAGCAGTACTTC; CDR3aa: CASSLHDTAYEQYF
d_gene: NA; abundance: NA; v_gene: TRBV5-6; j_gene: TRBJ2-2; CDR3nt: TGTGCCAGCACCGCTTCAGGTTTCTCCGGGGAGCTGTTTTTT; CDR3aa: CASTASGFSGELFF
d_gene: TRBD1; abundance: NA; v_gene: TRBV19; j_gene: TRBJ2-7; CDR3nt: TGTGCCAGTAGTACCGGGACAGGTAGATTCTACGAGCAGTACTTC; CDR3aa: CASSTGTGRFYEQYF
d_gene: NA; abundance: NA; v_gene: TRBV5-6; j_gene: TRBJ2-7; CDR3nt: TGTGCCAGCAGCACGACAGGCTACGAGCAGTACTTC; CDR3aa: CASSTTGYEQYF